A single sample is the source of the 18 T cell receptor beta chains below, sequenced in a study of T-cell memory formation after mild COVID-19. Via MiXCR, TCRdb re-called the 5' RACE reads, giving one row per CDR3 protein. The sample carries approximately 260,000 distinct CDR3 sequences, about 16% recorded once. The sequenced sample consisted of PBMCs or a T cell subset sorted from them (not recorded which). Receptors originate from a man aged 18 to 29 who had mild COVID-19 (a few samples of this study predate the infection). Cell type and time point are not known.

The J gene is TRBJ1-2, the V gene TRBV5-6; possible D gene TRBD1, 6 bases. The CDR3 has 14 amino acids. The ends were cut back, 3 bases at V and 4 bases at J, with 13 bases in the middle. Germline V lookup: CDR1 SGHDT, CDR2 YYEEEE. CDR3 DNA: TGTGCCAGCAGCTCCGGACAGCGAGGCTATGGCTACACCTTC. The encoded protein is CASSSGQRGYGYTF.

The rearrangement links TRBV7-9 to TRBJ1-1; D not resolved. The V and J ends lost 2 bases and 3 bases respectively, with 4 bases between them. In germline, CDR1 is SEHNR, CDR2 FQNEAQ (reference sequence). The CDR3 is 12 amino acids. The CDR3: CASSLLDTEAFF. For the CDR3, the DNA is TGTGCCAGCAGCTTATTAGACACTGAAGCTTTCTTT.

This clonotype has more than one count but fewer than ten. The V call is TRBV4-2, the J call TRBJ2-1, with unresolved D. In germline, CDR1 is LGHNA, CDR2 YNFKEQ. CDR3 length: 12 residues. Trimming pared 0 bases from V and 13 bases from J, leaving 10 bases between. CDR3 bases: TGTGCCAGCAGCCAAGATGGGCGGAGTCAGTTCTTC. Translation: CASSQDGRSQFF.

The V call is TRBV12-3 or TRBV12-4, the J call TRBJ1-2; 7 bases align to TRBD1. The CDR3 sequence is 15 residues long. V dropped 3 bases and J dropped 10; count of bases not matched to a gene: 14. CDR3 coding DNA: TGTGCCAGCAGTTTCGCCGGGGGGAGACAGGGAGCCTACACCTTC. Protein product: CASSFAGGRQGAYTF.

The chain joins TRBV19 to TRBJ1-5, with a possible D match to TRBD1 (6 bases). This CDR3 contains 14 residues. V was cut by 5 bases and J by 7 bases, with 15 bases left in between. CDR1 is LNHDA, CDR2 SQIVND, per germline (reference sequence). As DNA, the CDR3 is TGTGCCAGTAGTTTTCGACAGGAGGGACAGCCCCAGCATTTT. This sequence encodes CASSFRQEGQPQHF. Using reference TRBV19 and TRBJ1-5 for the parts outside the CDR3, the full variable domain is DGGITQSPKYLFRKEGQNVTLSCEQNLNHDAMYWYRQDPGQGLRLIYYSQIVNDFQKGDIAEGYSVSREKKESFPLTVTSAQKNPTAFYLCASSFRQEGQPQHFGDGTRLSIL.

V is TRBV27 and J is TRBJ2-5; D uncertain. The length of the CDR3 is 14 residues. With 5 bases removed from V and 1 base from J, the gap between germline ends came to 11 bases. The germline CDR1 and CDR2 sequences are MNHEY and SMNVEV (reference sequence). CDR3 loop: CASSHGPVQETQYF. DNA of the CDR3: TGTGCCAGCAGTCACGGGCCAGTCCAAGAGACCCAGTACTTC.

A few counts support this clonotype. The chain employs TRBV6-1 and TRBJ2-1, with TRBD1 matching over 8 bases. The length of the CDR3 is 14 residues. Germline V lookup: CDR1 MNHNS, CDR2 SASEGT. Germline trimming cut 6 bases from V and 2 bases from J; bases unmatched to any gene: 3. In nucleotides, the CDR3 is TGTGCCAGCAGCAGACAGGGGACCTACAATGAGCAGTTCTTC. Protein product: CASSRQGTYNEQFF.

This clonotype has ten or more counts. The chain links TRBV2 to TRBJ2-4; 8 bases are a match to TRBD2. V lost 10 bases and J lost 7; bases outside the gene matches: 12. This CDR3 comprises 14 residues. Germline assignment: CDR1 SNHLY and CDR2 FYNNEI. CDR3 coding DNA: TGTGCCATTCAGGCGGGGGGTGATTTGAACATTCAGTACTTC. This encodes CAIQAGGDLNIQYF.

V usage is TRBV19 and J usage is TRBJ2-7, with 11 bases that match TRBD2. Germline V CDR1 and CDR2: LNHDA, SQIVND (reference sequence). The length of the CDR3 is 17 residues. V lost 9 bases to trimming and J lost 1 base; unmatched junction nucleotides: 14. The CDR3 DNA sequence: TGTGCCAGCCGGGGCCTCTCTAGCGGGGGGACTTCCTACGAGCAGTACTTC. It yields the protein CASRGLSSGGTSYEQYF.

This clonotype was found a few times. This rearrangement joins TRBV20-1 to TRBJ2-1; TRBD2 matches at 11 bases. The germline gives CDR1 DFQATT, CDR2 SNEGSKA (reference sequence). The CDR3 consists of 19 residues. Losses at the gene ends were 2 bases for V and 3 bases for J; bases not matched to a gene: 15. CDR3 region: CSARRQGKLAGELYNEQFF. The CDR3 DNA follows: TGCAGTGCTAGACGACAGGGGAAACTAGCGGGGGAGCTCTACAATGAGCAGTTCTTC.

This rearrangement joins TRBV4-1 to TRBJ1-5; 7 nucleotides agree with TRBD1. With 5 bases clipped from V and 0 bases from J, the junction kept 4 bases outside the gene matches. The germline V gene encodes CDR1 MGHRA and CDR2 YSYEKL. There are 15 residues in the CDR3. This chain's CDR3 is CASSARQGSNQPQHF. CDR3 DNA sequence: TGCGCCAGCAGCGCCCGACAGGGTAGCAATCAGCCCCAGCATTTT.

The chain combines TRBV27 with TRBJ1-1, with D possibly matching TRBD1 (5 bases). CDR1 and CDR2 from the germline V gene are MNHEY and SMNVEV (reference sequence). The CDR3 is 21 amino acids. Deletions cut 3 bases from V and 0 bases from J, with 29 bases between. CDR3 protein: CASSFNLIVVTETLMNTEAFF. The DNA for the CDR3 is TGTGCCAGCAGTTTTAATCTGATCGTAGTGACAGAAACACTTATGAACACTGAAGCTTTCTTT.

The genes are TRBV28 and TRBJ2-3; the match to TRBD2 covers 11 bases. V shed 3 bases and J 4 bases; nucleotides not matched to a gene: 6. The CDR3 totals 16 residues. The germline CDR1 and CDR2 sequences are MDHEN and SYDVKM. The CDR3 sequence is CASSLDSGGAPDTQYF. CDR3 bases: TGTGCCAGCAGTTTGGATAGCGGGGGGGCCCCAGATACGCAGTATTTT.

The gene calls are TRBV7-2 and TRBJ2-2, with 8 bases fitting TRBD1. The CDR3 is 15 amino acids. The junction had 6 bases not matched to a gene; V was cut back by 5 bases and J by 4 bases. CDR1 and CDR2 from the germline V gene are SGHTA and FQGNSA. The CDR3 sequence is CASSPDRGVTGELFF. The CDR3, as DNA: TGTGCCAGCAGCCCAGACAGGGGAGTCACCGGGGAGCTGTTTTTT.

V and J are TRBV6-2 or TRBV6-3 and TRBJ2-2, with D possibly matching TRBD1 (5 bases). Per the germline V gene, CDR1 is MNHEY and CDR2 is SVGEGT. Between the trimmed V and J ends, which lost 11 bases and 6 bases, there was a span of 13 bases. CDR3 length: 12 residues. CDR3 amino acids: CAGWQGAGELFF. The CDR3 region has the DNA TGTGCCGGCTGGCAGGGCGCCGGGGAGCTGTTTTTT.

The rearrangement joins TRBV5-1 to TRBJ2-3; 7 bases align to TRBD2. V lost 4 bases to trimming and J lost 0 bases; unmatched junction nucleotides: 14. The length of the CDR3 is 18 residues. Germline CDR1 reads SGHRS; CDR2 reads YFSETQ. DNA for the CDR3: TGCGCCAGCAGCCCACGGCAGGGAGGGGACTGGAGCACAGATACGCAGTATTTT. Its protein is CASSPRQGGDWSTDTQYF.

This clonotype has just a few counts. This chain joins TRBV4-1 and TRBJ1-1, with 11 positions matching TRBD1. Germline V gene lookup returns CDR1 MGHRA and CDR2 YSYEKL. This CDR3 region has 15 residues. The V segment lost 4 bases and the J segment 4 bases; nucleotides outside the gene matches: 5. The CDR3 is CASSPSGTGGTEAFF. CDR3 nucleotides: TGCGCCAGCAGCCCCTCCGGGACAGGGGGCACTGAAGCTTTCTTT.

This clonotype turned up a few times. The rearrangement links TRBV9 to TRBJ2-3; perhaps TRBD1 as D (5 bases). CDR3 size: 13 residues. Germline lookup yields CDR1 SGDLS and CDR2 YYNGEE. Trimming removed 3 bases from V and 1 base from J, with 6 bases in between. CDR3 region: CASSAQGTDTQYF. CDR3 sequence (DNA): TGTGCCAGCAGCGCACAGGGCACAGATACGCAGTATTTT.